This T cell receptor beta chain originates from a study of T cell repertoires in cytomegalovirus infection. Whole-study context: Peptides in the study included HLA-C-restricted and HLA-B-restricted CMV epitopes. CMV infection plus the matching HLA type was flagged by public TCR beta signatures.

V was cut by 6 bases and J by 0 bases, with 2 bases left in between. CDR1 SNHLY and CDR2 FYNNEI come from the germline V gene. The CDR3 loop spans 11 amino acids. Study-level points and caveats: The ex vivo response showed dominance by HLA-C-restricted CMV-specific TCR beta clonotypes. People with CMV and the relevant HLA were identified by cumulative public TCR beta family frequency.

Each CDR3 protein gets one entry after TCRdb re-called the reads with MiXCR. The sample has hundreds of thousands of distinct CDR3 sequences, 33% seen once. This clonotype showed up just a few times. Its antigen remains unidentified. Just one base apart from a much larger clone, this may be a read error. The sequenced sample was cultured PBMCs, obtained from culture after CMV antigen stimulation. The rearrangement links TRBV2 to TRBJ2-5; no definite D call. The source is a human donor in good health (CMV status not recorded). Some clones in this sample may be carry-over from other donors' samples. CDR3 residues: CASRYQETQYF. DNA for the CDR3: TGTGCCAGCAGGTACCAAGAGACCCAGTACTTC.